Below, 6 T cell receptor beta chains from the same sample are listed, as sequenced in a study of blood T cell repertoires in COVID-19. TCRdb's table, derived via immunoSEQ multiplex PCR, lists solely in-frame clones and lacks some. The sample has over 110,000 clones, 75% to 90% seen once. The material sequenced was PBMCs or T cells enriched from blood (not recorded which). The receptor set was obtained from a man in his fifties or sixties in a cohort exposed to, infected with or recovered from COVID-19 (not recorded which).

The chain carries TRBV2 and TRBJ2-1; D may be TRBD2 (6 bases). The V and J ends lost 3 bases and 0 bases respectively, with 6 bases between them. The CDR3 sequence is 14 residues long. Per the germline V gene, CDR1 is SNHLY and CDR2 is FYNNEI. The CDR3 nucleotides are TGTGCCAGCAGTGAGACTAGCTCCTACAATGAGCAGTTCTTC. It yields the protein CASSETSSYNEQFF.

This chain uses TRBV18 with TRBJ1-2, with 9 bases fitting TRBD1. V gave up 5 bases and J gave up 7 bases; unmatched junction bases: 14. Germline CDR1 KGHSH, CDR2 LQKENI. CDR3 length: 16 residues. The CDR3 sequence is CASSSGMGQGRIGYTF. CDR3 in DNA: TGTGCCAGCTCATCAGGAATGGGACAGGGACGGATTGGCTACACCTTC.

The chain recombines TRBV24-1 with TRBJ2-3; 8 nucleotides match TRBD2. CDR3 length equals 15 residues. Germline lookup yields CDR1 KGHDR and CDR2 SFDVKD. With 5 bases clipped from V and 5 bases from J, the junction kept 8 bases outside the gene matches. The CDR3 region is CATSGTGGHQDTQYF. The CDR3 DNA reads TGTGCCACCAGTGGAACGGGAGGGCACCAAGATACGCAGTATTTT.

This rearrangement joins TRBV3-1 (or the pseudogene TRBV3-2) to TRBJ1-6; 8 bases are shared with TRBD1. J lost 7 bases, V lost 4 bases, and 6 bases had no gene match. The CDR3 loop spans 15 amino acids. CDR1 and CDR2 from the germline V gene are LGHDT and YNNKEL (reference sequence). CDR3 in amino acids: CASSPMDRVNSPLHF. Written as DNA, the CDR3 is TGTGCCAGCAGCCCTATGGACAGGGTGAATTCACCCCTCCACTTT.

This chain connects TRBV7-2 to TRBJ2-5; 11 nucleotides line up with TRBD2. Germline loops: CDR1 SGHTA, CDR2 FQGNSA. The V segment lost 5 bases and the J segment 5 bases; nucleotides outside the gene matches: 7. The CDR3 sequence is 15 residues long. This CDR3 is CASSLTSGSGETQYF. The CDR3 DNA reads as TGTGCCAGCAGCCTCACTAGCGGGAGTGGTGAGACCCAGTACTTC.

This clone was observed once. The rearrangement links TRBV16 to TRBJ1-2; D gene uncertain. In germline, CDR1 is KGHSY, CDR2 FQNENV. V was clipped by 6 bases and J by 0 bases, with 8 bases between them. The CDR3 is 13 amino acids. CDR3 sequence reads: CASSPTANYGYTF. The DNA of the CDR3 is TGTGCCAGCAGTCCCACGGCTAACTATGGCTACACCTTC.